A selection of T cell receptor beta chains follows, all from one sample in a study of blood T cell repertoires in COVID-19. Only in-frame clones appear in the TCRdb table, and some are missing; sequencing was by immunoSEQ multiplex PCR. In the table there are roughly 200,000 clones, 88% of which are singletons. Sequencing was carried out using peripheral blood. The receptors shown here come from a man between 18 and 35 years old with active or convalescent COVID-19. CDR3s include the opening cysteine and the closing phenylalanine or tryptophan. The order of the fields is V gene, clone size, D gene, J gene, CDR3 DNA, CDR3 protein. A D gene is named only where the DNA matches it firmly. Part of the rows lack a size; the others show once, few, many or a class for expanded clones.

v_gene: TRBV11-3
abundance: .
d_gene: .
j_gene: TRBJ2-1
CDR3nt: TGTGCCAGCAGCTTAACCGGGGGTGGGCAGTTCTTC
CDR3aa: CASSLTGGGQFF

v_gene: TRBV27
abundance: .
d_gene: .
j_gene: TRBJ1-1
CDR3nt: TGTGCCAGCAGTTTACTAGCCGCGAACACTGAAGCTTTCTTT
CDR3aa: CASSLLAANTEAFF

v_gene: TRBV2
abundance: .
d_gene: .
j_gene: TRBJ1-5
CDR3nt: TGTGCCAGCAGCACAGACTATAGCAATCAGCCCCAGCATTTT
CDR3aa: CASSTDYSNQPQHF

v_gene: TRBV5-4
abundance: few
d_gene: TRBD1
j_gene: TRBJ1-2
CDR3nt: TGTGCCAGCAGCCCGGACAGGGGGAATTATGGCTACACCTTC
CDR3aa: CASSPDRGNYGYTF

v_gene: TRBV19
abundance: .
d_gene: TRBD1
j_gene: TRBJ1-3
CDR3nt: TGTGCCAGTAGTGCGGGACAGGTCCTCTCTGGAAACACCATATATTTT
CDR3aa: CASSAGQVLSGNTIYF

v_gene: TRBV11-3
abundance: .
d_gene: .
j_gene: TRBJ1-5
CDR3nt: TGTGCCAGCAGCTTCTACCATAGCAATCAGCCCCAGCATTTT
CDR3aa: CASSFYHSNQPQHF

v_gene: TRBV7-9
abundance: .
d_gene: TRBD1
j_gene: TRBJ1-2
CDR3nt: TGTGCCAGCAGCTCACCACAGGGGACAAACTATGGCTACACCTTC
CDR3aa: CASSSPQGTNYGYTF

v_gene: TRBV15
abundance: .
d_gene: .
j_gene: TRBJ1-5
CDR3nt: TGTGCCACCAGCAGAGATGGACAGCCATATAGCAATCAGCCCCAGCATTTT
CDR3aa: CATSRDGQPYSNQPQHF

v_gene: TRBV9
abundance: once
d_gene: .
j_gene: TRBJ2-5
CDR3nt: TGTGCCAGCAGCGTACAACAGGGAAATCAAGAGACCCAGTACTTC
CDR3aa: CASSVQQGNQETQYF

v_gene: TRBV2
abundance: .
d_gene: TRBD1
j_gene: TRBJ1-1
CDR3nt: TGTGCCAGCAACCAGGGACAGGCCATGCGAGCTTTCTTT
CDR3aa: CASNQGQAMRAFF

v_gene: TRBV7-9
abundance: .
d_gene: TRBD2
j_gene: TRBJ2-7
CDR3nt: TGTGCCAGCAGCTTATCCGCTAGCGGCTTTTACGAGCAGTACTTC
CDR3aa: CASSLSASGFYEQYF

v_gene: TRBV12-3/TRBV12-4
abundance: .
d_gene: .
j_gene: TRBJ1-5
CDR3nt: TGTGCCAGCAGGCAGACAGTAAATCAGCCCCAGCATTTT
CDR3aa: CASRQTVNQPQHF

v_gene: TRBV4-1
abundance: .
d_gene: .
j_gene: TRBJ2-7
CDR3nt: TGCGCCAGCAGCCAAGTCGGGGGTTCCTACGAGCAGTACTTC
CDR3aa: CASSQVGGSYEQYF

v_gene: TRBV7-6
abundance: .
d_gene: TRBD2
j_gene: TRBJ2-1
CDR3nt: TGTGCCAGCAGCTTCCCACTAGCGGGCTCCTACAATGAGCAGTTCTTC
CDR3aa: CASSFPLAGSYNEQFF

v_gene: TRBV28
abundance: .
d_gene: .
j_gene: TRBJ1-2
CDR3nt: TGTGCCAGCAGTTTATTAGTATCGGTCGGGGGGGTAGATGGCTACACCTTC
CDR3aa: CASSLLVSVGGVDGYTF

v_gene: TRBV21-1
abundance: .
d_gene: .
j_gene: TRBJ2-5
CDR3nt: TGTGCCAGCACCAGGGGGACAGCAAGACGACAAGAGACCCAGTACTTC
CDR3aa: CASTRGTARRQETQYF

v_gene: TRBV6-5
abundance: .
d_gene: TRBD1
j_gene: TRBJ2-5
CDR3nt: TGTGCCAGCAGTACGGGGACAGGGGGCTTCGAGACCCAGTACTTC
CDR3aa: CASSTGTGGFETQYF

v_gene: TRBV30
abundance: .
d_gene: TRBD2
j_gene: TRBJ2-1
CDR3nt: TGTGCCTGGACTAGCGGGAGCAGGCAGTTCTTC
CDR3aa: CAWTSGSRQFF

v_gene: TRBV9
abundance: .
d_gene: TRBD1
j_gene: TRBJ2-6
CDR3nt: TGTGCCAGCAGCGCGCTGGGACAGTCTGGGGCCAACGTCCTGACTTTC
CDR3aa: CASSALGQSGANVLTF

v_gene: TRBV5-6
abundance: .
d_gene: .
j_gene: TRBJ2-3
CDR3nt: TGTGCCAGCAGCTTCCTATCAGGGGGGTTTCGGACAGCTACGCAGTATTTT
CDR3aa: CASSFLSGGFRTATQYF

v_gene: TRBV19
abundance: .
d_gene: TRBD1
j_gene: TRBJ1-5
CDR3nt: TGTGCCAGTAACGGCGCACACAGGGGAGGCAATCAGCCCCAGCATTTT
CDR3aa: CASNGAHRGGNQPQHF

v_gene: TRBV18
abundance: .
d_gene: .
j_gene: TRBJ2-1
CDR3nt: TGTGCCAGCTCACCACTTCAGGGGTACAATGAGCAGTTCTTC
CDR3aa: CASSPLQGYNEQFF

v_gene: TRBV7-2
abundance: .
d_gene: .
j_gene: TRBJ2-7
CDR3nt: TGTGCCAGCAGCTTAGTAATAGCGGATTACTACGAGCAGTACTTC
CDR3aa: CASSLVIADYYEQYF

v_gene: TRBV6-5
abundance: few
d_gene: TRBD1
j_gene: TRBJ1-2
CDR3nt: TGTGCCAGCAGTTGGGGGACAGGTGGCTATGGCTACACCTTC
CDR3aa: CASSWGTGGYGYTF

v_gene: TRBV6-2/TRBV6-3
abundance: .
d_gene: .
j_gene: TRBJ2-3
CDR3nt: TGTGCCAGCAGTTACCCGAGGCGCACAGATACGCAGTATTTT
CDR3aa: CASSYPRRTDTQYF

v_gene: TRBV23-1
abundance: .
d_gene: TRBD1
j_gene: TRBJ2-7
CDR3nt: TGCGCCAGCAGTCACCTCCACGCCCCGGGACAGAAGAGCTCCTACGAGCAGTACTTC
CDR3aa: CASSHLHAPGQKSSYEQYF

v_gene: TRBV24-1
abundance: .
d_gene: .
j_gene: TRBJ2-3
CDR3nt: TGTGCCACCAGTGATACCGGGAAAGGAGATACGCAGTATTTT
CDR3aa: CATSDTGKGDTQYF

v_gene: TRBV6-5
abundance: .
d_gene: TRBD2
j_gene: TRBJ2-3
CDR3nt: TGTGCCAGCAGACTAGCGGGAGGCACAGATACGCAGTATTTT
CDR3aa: CASRLAGGTDTQYF

v_gene: TRBV3-1/TRBV3-2
abundance: .
d_gene: .
j_gene: TRBJ1-1
CDR3nt: TGTGCCAGCAGCCTTACTAACACTGAAGCTTTCTTT
CDR3aa: CASSLTNTEAFF

v_gene: TRBV30
abundance: .
d_gene: .
j_gene: TRBJ1-5
CDR3nt: TGTGCCTGGAGCCAGAATCCCCCAGGGGCCTACTTGCATAGCAATCAGCCCCAGCATTTT
CDR3aa: CAWSQNPPGAYLHSNQPQHF

v_gene: TRBV5-4
abundance: .
d_gene: TRBD1
j_gene: TRBJ2-6
CDR3nt: TGTGCCAGCAGCCCGGGACAGGGGGGGAATTCTGGGGCCAACGTCCTGACTTTC
CDR3aa: CASSPGQGGNSGANVLTF

v_gene: TRBV5-1
abundance: .
d_gene: TRBD1
j_gene: TRBJ1-6
CDR3nt: TGCGCCAGCAGCTCGTCCGGGACAGGGAATTCACCCCTCCACTTT
CDR3aa: CASSSSGTGNSPLHF